What follows are 27 T cell receptor beta chains derived from one specimen sequenced in a study of T cells in tuberculosis. Sorting used thawed, overnight-rested PBMC stained with anti-CD3, a viability dye and GMM-loaded CD1B tetramer. CD1B tetramers were loaded with Rhodococcus equi-derived C32 glucose monomycolate. Measured with immunoSEQ multiplex PCR; TCRdb has only the in-frame clones, and not every one. The repertoire consists of 85,000 to 100,000 clones, with more than 75% occurring once and the leading ten covering approximately 2%. The sequenced sample consisted of CD1b-GMM tetramer-negative cells sorted from PBMCs. These receptors all stem from an adult woman with latent tuberculosis.

This clone was recorded only once. The CDR3, as DNA: TGTGCCAGCAGACCAGCGGGGGGTAATTCACCCCTCCACTTT. It encodes CASRPAGGNSPLHF. The chain couples TRBV27 to TRBJ1-6; TRBD1 is a possible D gene (5 bases). The CDR3 is 14 amino acids. Germline assignment: CDR1 MNHEY and CDR2 SMNVEV (reference sequence). Trimming took 6 bases from V and 6 from J, leaving 12 bases between them.

The chain joins TRBV5-8 to TRBJ2-3, with TRBD2 matching 9 bases. V lost 2 bases to trimming and J lost 2 bases; unmatched junction nucleotides: 3. This CDR3 spans 15 amino acids. Germline CDR1 SGHTS, CDR2 YDEGEE. This CDR3 reads CASSFSGGNTDTQYF. The CDR3, as DNA: TGTGCCAGCAGCTTTAGCGGGGGAAACACAGATACGCAGTATTTT.

This clone has a single count. The chain recombines TRBV7-2 with TRBJ1-5, with D possibly matching TRBD1 (6 bases). The CDR3 sequence is 16 residues long. The V end lost 1 base, the J end lost 0 bases, and 10 bases lay between the germline ends. Germline V gives CDR1 SGHTA, CDR2 FQGNSA. CDR3: CASSLGRGYSNQPQHF. The CDR3 nucleotides read TGTGCCAGCAGCTTAGGCAGGGGATATAGCAATCAGCCCCAGCATTTT.

The chain joins TRBV6-1 to TRBJ1-1; D gene ambiguous. The CDR3 is 13 amino acids. Germline V gives CDR1 MNHNS, CDR2 SASEGT. Trimming shortened V by 8 bases and J by 4 bases, and 14 bases separated the two germline ends. CDR3 residues: CASVGKGATEAFF. DNA of the CDR3: TGTGCCAGCGTGGGCAAGGGAGCCACTGAAGCTTTCTTT.

The rearrangement joins TRBV4-3 to TRBJ1-1; D is uncertain. Trimming stripped 0 bases from V and 0 bases from J, with 11 bases between. Per the germline V gene, CDR1 is LGHNA and CDR2 is YSLEER. This CDR3 spans 16 amino acids. CDR3 region: CASSQDHDIMNTEAFF. DNA for the CDR3: TGCGCCAGCAGCCAAGATCATGACATCATGAACACTGAAGCTTTCTTT.

The genes are TRBV19 and TRBJ1-3; D ambiguous. Germline values: CDR1 LNHDA, CDR2 SQIVND (reference sequence). The CDR3 length is 16 residues. Between the trimmed V and J ends, which lost 0 bases and 4 bases, there was a span of 13 bases. CDR3: CASSIDLWSPGNTIYF. The CDR3 DNA reads TGTGCCAGTAGTATAGATCTATGGTCGCCCGGAAACACCATATATTTT.

CDR3 DNA sequence: TGTGCCAGCAGTTACTCGGCGGTTAATCAGCCCCAGCATTTT. It encodes CASSYSAVNQPQHF. This chain connects TRBV6-5 to TRBJ1-5; D is uncertain. In germline, CDR1 is MNHEY, CDR2 SVGAGI. Trimming pared 0 bases from V and 4 bases from J, leaving 7 bases between. This CDR3 contains 14 residues.

The chain recombines TRBV25-1 with TRBJ2-7; maybe TRBD1 (5 bases). The ends were cut back, 7 bases at V and 3 bases at J, with 10 bases in the middle. This CDR3 is built from 12 residues. The V gene's germline CDR1 is MGHDK and CDR2 SYGVNS. The CDR3 region has the DNA TGTGCCAGCAAAGGGGTGGACTACGAGCAGTACGTC. Translated, it gives CASKGVDYEQYV.

The table lists this clone with a count of one. V usage is TRBV5-5 and J usage is TRBJ1-2; 12 bases are a match to TRBD1. Losses at the gene ends were 4 bases for V and 7 bases for J; bases not matched to a gene: 8. Germline V gene sequence: CDR1 SGHKS, CDR2 YYEKEE (reference sequence). CDR3 length: 15 amino acids. Here the CDR3 reads CASSEPGQGAGGYTF. In DNA form, the CDR3 reads TGTGCCAGCAGCGAACCGGGACAGGGGGCGGGTGGCTACACCTTC.

The rearrangement links TRBV29-1 to TRBJ2-2; weak D call: TRBD1 (6 bases). V lost 3 bases and J 1 base, leaving 6 bases between the germline ends. This CDR3 comprises 13 residues. CDR1 SQVTM and CDR2 ANQGSEA come from the germline V gene. The CDR3 nucleotides are TGCAGCGTTGACAGGGGGAACACCGGGGAGCTGTTTTTT. Translation gives CSVDRGNTGELFF.

V is TRBV7-6 and J is TRBJ2-1; possibly TRBD2 for D (7 bases). Germline V gene sequence: CDR1 SGHVS, CDR2 FNYEAQ. Trimming left V 4 bases short and J 9 bases short, with 13 bases between. This CDR3 spans 13 amino acids. The CDR3 DNA reads TGTGCCAGCAGCTGGGGGGGGCTAGGTGAGCAGTTCTTC. Protein product: CASSWGGLGEQFF.

The chain employs TRBV2 and TRBJ2-2, with 7 bases that match TRBD1. The CDR3 is 15 amino acids. The junction had 6 bases not matched to a gene; V was cut back by 6 bases and J by 2 bases. Germline values: CDR1 SNHLY, CDR2 FYNNEI. In DNA, the CDR3 is TGTGCCAGCAGACAGGGGATAATAAACACCGGGGAGCTGTTTTTT. This encodes CASRQGIINTGELFF.

Here the CDR3 reads CASSGEEVGNTIYF. CDR3 DNA: TGTGCCAGCAGCGGAGAAGAGGTGGGAAACACCATATATTTT. The J gene is TRBJ1-3, the V gene TRBV7-8; D unresolved. CDR1 SGHVS and CDR2 FQNEAQ come from the germline V gene. V shed 5 bases and J shed 4 bases, with 12 bases lying between them. The CDR3 loop spans 14 amino acids.

The gene calls are TRBV28 and TRBJ2-7; D may be TRBD1 (6 bases). Trimming removed 5 bases at V and 3 bases at J, with 11 bases between. Germline V gives CDR1 MDHEN, CDR2 SYDVKM. This CDR3 region has 13 residues. CDR3 sequence (DNA): TGTGCCAGCAGTCCCGGACAGTACTACGAGCAGTACTTC. Encoded protein: CASSPGQYYEQYF.

The chain links TRBV5-4 to TRBJ2-1; TRBD1 matches 8 bases. Germline CDR1 SGHNT, CDR2 YYREEE (reference sequence). Losses at the gene ends were 1 base for V and 5 bases for J; bases not matched to a gene: 8. The CDR3 loop spans 16 amino acids. The CDR3 loop is CASSLYHRGSNNEQFF. CDR3 nucleotide sequence: TGTGCCAGCAGCTTGTATCACAGGGGGTCCAACAATGAGCAGTTCTTC.

The chain recombines TRBV6-5 with TRBJ2-2; the D gene is possibly TRBD1 (6 bases). CDR1 and CDR2 (germline): MNHEY, SVGAGI. The CDR3 length is 15 residues. V lost 6 bases, J lost 7 bases, and 18 bases lay in between. The CDR3, as DNA: TGTGCCAGCAGAAAAGGACAGAACCTAGGCGGGGAGCTGTTTTTT. It is translated as CASRKGQNLGGELFF.

About this clone itself: In the same sample, other DNA sequences code for this CDR3. The CDR3 region is CAWSRDRGSNQPQHF. CDR3 DNA: TGTGCCTGGAGCCGAGACAGGGGAAGCAATCAGCCCCAGCATTTT. V is TRBV30 and J is TRBJ1-5; 8 bases line up with TRBD1. Germline V gene lookup returns CDR1 GTSNPN and CDR2 SVGIG (reference sequence). The ends lost 3 bases at V and 1 base at J; junction bases unmatched: 5. CDR3 size: 15 residues.

The chain has TRBV28 and TRBJ2-2; TRBD1 agrees at 9 bases. The CDR3 length is 15 residues. The germline CDR1 and CDR2 sequences are MDHEN and SYDVKM. Losses at the gene ends were 5 bases for V and 7 bases for J; bases not matched to a gene: 8. The CDR3 bases are TGTGCCAGCAGTCCGTCCGGGACAGGGAGCGGGGAGCTGTTTTTT. Its protein product is CASSPSGTGSGELFF.

The chain links TRBV7-8 to TRBJ2-5; 9 bases are a match to TRBD1. CDR3 length equals 14 residues. V was pared by 4 bases and J by 5 bases, with 5 bases of the junction left unmatched. Germline lookup yields CDR1 SGHVS and CDR2 FQNEAQ. The CDR3: CASSSTGGGETQYF. In DNA form, the CDR3 reads TGTGCCAGCAGCTCCACAGGGGGCGGGGAGACCCAGTACTTC.

This chain links TRBV5-8 with TRBJ2-1; D might be TRBD2 (5 bases). With 6 bases removed from V and 4 bases from J, the gap between germline ends came to 17 bases. Germline CDR1 reads SGHTS; CDR2 reads YDEGEE. The CDR3 runs 15 residues. The CDR3: CASTSGVGPYNEQFF. CDR3 coding DNA: TGTGCCAGCACCTCCGGGGTAGGACCTTACAATGAGCAGTTCTTC.

The chain employs TRBV5-1 and TRBJ1-1; 7 bases fit TRBD1. The germline CDR1 and CDR2 sequences are SGHRS and YFSETQ. There are 13 residues in the CDR3. The trim removed 8 bases at V and 0 bases at J, leaving 4 bases unmatched. CDR3 coding DNA: TGCGCCAGTACCGGACAGGTGAACACTGAAGCTTTCTTT. As protein: CASTGQVNTEAFF.

The chain combines TRBV10-2 with TRBJ2-1, with TRBD1 matching over 7 bases. Germline CDR1 and CDR2: WSHSY and SAAADI. The CDR3 spans 15 residues. V lost 4 bases to trimming and J lost 0 bases; unmatched junction nucleotides: 3. The CDR3 coding sequence is TGCGCCAGCAGTGGGACAGGTGGCTCCTACAATGAGCAGTTCTTC. This translates into CASSGTGGSYNEQFF.

The gene calls are TRBV2 and TRBJ2-2; TRBD2 might be the D (5 bases). This CDR3 comprises 13 residues. Germline CDR1 SNHLY, CDR2 FYNNEI. Trimming removed 3 bases at V and 5 bases at J, with 7 bases between. The CDR3 bases are TGTGCCAGCAGTGATCGGAGGACCGGGGAGCTGTTTTTT. Translated, it gives CASSDRRTGELFF.

This chain connects TRBV6-1 to TRBJ1-6, with D possibly matching TRBD1 (5 bases). V was pared by 3 bases and J by 0 bases, with 9 bases between. Germline V gene lookup returns CDR1 MNHNS and CDR2 SASEGT. This CDR3 is 16 amino acids long. CDR3 sequence: CASSDRQSSYNSPLHF. CDR3 nucleotides: TGTGCCAGCAGTGACAGACAGAGCTCCTATAATTCACCCCTCCACTTT.

The rearrangement uses TRBV6-5 and TRBJ1-1; 8 bases align to TRBD1. Germline CDR1 and CDR2: MNHEY and SVGAGI. There are 15 residues in the CDR3. The trim removed 5 bases at V and 4 bases at J, leaving 9 bases unmatched. DNA of the CDR3: TGTGCCAGCAGTCGCATTCAGGGGGCGTCCACTGAAGCTTTCTTT. Its protein product is CASSRIQGASTEAFF.

The rearrangement links TRBV6-5 to TRBJ2-2, with 11 bases identical to TRBD1. The length of the CDR3 is 15 residues. V lost 2 bases, J lost 6 bases, and 2 bases stayed unmatched. The V gene's germline CDR1 is MNHEY and CDR2 SVGAGI. The CDR3 DNA is TGTGCCAGCAGTTACGTGGGACAGGGGGCCGGGGAGCTGTTTTTT. Protein: CASSYVGQGAGELFF.

This sequence joins TRBV6-1 and TRBJ1-5, with D tentatively TRBD1 (6 bases). Trimming stripped 7 bases from V and 0 bases from J, with 13 bases between. The CDR3 extends over 15 amino acids. Germline V gives CDR1 MNHNS, CDR2 SASEGT. The CDR3: CASTGGRYSNQPQHF. CDR3 in DNA: TGTGCCAGCACGGGGGGCCGTTATAGCAATCAGCCCCAGCATTTT.